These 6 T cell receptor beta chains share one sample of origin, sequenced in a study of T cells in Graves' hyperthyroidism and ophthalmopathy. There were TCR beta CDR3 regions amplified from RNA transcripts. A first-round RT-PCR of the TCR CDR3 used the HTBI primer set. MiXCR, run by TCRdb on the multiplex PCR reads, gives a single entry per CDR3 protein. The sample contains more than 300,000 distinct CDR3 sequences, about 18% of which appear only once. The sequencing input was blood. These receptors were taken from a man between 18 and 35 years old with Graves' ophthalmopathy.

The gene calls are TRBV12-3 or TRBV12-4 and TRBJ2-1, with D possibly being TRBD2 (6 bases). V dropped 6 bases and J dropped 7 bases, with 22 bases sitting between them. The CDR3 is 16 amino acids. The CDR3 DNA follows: TGTGCCAGCAGACCTCTCAGCGGGCCCCCCGGTAATGAGCAGTTCTTC. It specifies CASRPLSGPPGNEQFF.

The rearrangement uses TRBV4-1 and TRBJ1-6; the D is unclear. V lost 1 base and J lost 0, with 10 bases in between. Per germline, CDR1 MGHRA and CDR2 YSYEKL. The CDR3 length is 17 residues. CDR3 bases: TGCGCCAGCAGCCAAGGTACAGCCTACTCCTATAATTCACCCCTCCACTTT. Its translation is CASSQGTAYSYNSPLHF.

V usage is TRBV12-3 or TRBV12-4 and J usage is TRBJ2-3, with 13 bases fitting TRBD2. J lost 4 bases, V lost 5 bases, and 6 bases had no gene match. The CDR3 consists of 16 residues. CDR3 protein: CASSPMGTSGADTQYF. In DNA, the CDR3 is TGTGCCAGCAGTCCAATGGGGACTAGCGGGGCAGATACGCAGTATTTT.

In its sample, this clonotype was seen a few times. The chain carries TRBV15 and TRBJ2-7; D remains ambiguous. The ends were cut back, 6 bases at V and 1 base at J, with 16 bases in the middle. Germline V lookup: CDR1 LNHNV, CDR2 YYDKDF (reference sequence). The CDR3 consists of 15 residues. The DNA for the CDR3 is TGTGCCACCAGTACAGCGTGGGCAGCATCCTACGAGCAGTACTTC. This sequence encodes CATSTAWAASYEQYF. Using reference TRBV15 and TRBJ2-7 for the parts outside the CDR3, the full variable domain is DAMVIQNPRYQVTQFGKPVTLSCSQTLNHNVMYWYQQKSSQAPKLLFHYYDKDFNNEADTPDNFQSRRPNTSFCFLDIRSPGLGDTAMYLCATSTAWAASYEQYFGPGTRLTVT.

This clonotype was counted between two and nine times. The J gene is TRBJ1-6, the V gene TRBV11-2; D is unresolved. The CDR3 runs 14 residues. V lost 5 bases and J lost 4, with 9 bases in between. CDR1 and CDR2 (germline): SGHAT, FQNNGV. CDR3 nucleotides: TGTGCCAGCAGCAGACACCCATATAATTCACCCCTCCACTTT. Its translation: CASSRHPYNSPLHF.

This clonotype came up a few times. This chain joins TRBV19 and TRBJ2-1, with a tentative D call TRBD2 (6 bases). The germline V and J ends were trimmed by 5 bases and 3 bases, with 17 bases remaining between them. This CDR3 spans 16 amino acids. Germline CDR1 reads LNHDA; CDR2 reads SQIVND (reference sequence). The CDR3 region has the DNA TGTGCCAGTAGTTTTTACGGGGGAGCCAACTACAATGAGCAGTTCTTC. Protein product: CASSFYGGANYNEQFF.